This entry features one T cell receptor (beta chain) sequence. The repertoire was sequenced with immunoSEQ multiplex PCR; TCRdb's copy has only in-frame clones and lacks some. The sample holds 200,000 to 300,000 clones, around 84% seen once. These data belong to a study of blood T cell repertoires in COVID-19. About the research overall: Sites in the United States, Italy and Spain provided acute and convalescent COVID-19 samples. Sources were T cells, B-cell-depleted T cells, or PBMCs; the material itself was cDNA or gDNA.

Trimming took 7 bases from V and 2 from J; bases not matched to a gene: 3. CDR3 length: 13 amino acids. The germline V gene encodes CDR1 SQVTM and CDR2 ANQGSEA. Enrolled during active infection, Seattle patients were then followed longitudinally. J is TRBJ1-2 and V is TRBV29-1, with 11 bases matching TRBD1. Sequencing input: peripheral blood. The clonotype comes from a woman aged 55-70 years with COVID-19, enrolled during active disease. CDR3 nucleotide sequence: TGCAGCGCCGGACAGGGGGCGAACTATGGCTACACCTTC. Translating gives CSAGQGANYGYTF.